This record covers a single TCR beta chain. The data derive from a study of shared T cell receptors in the human thymus. Produced via immunoSEQ multiplex PCR; TCRdb's table is partial and in-frame only. The sample consists of about 660,000 clones, around 87% of them appearing once. The sample also formed part of further work on human thymus T cells. This second study says: Corrective cardiac operations yielded the resected thymus tissue. Related research described strongly overlapping thymic repertoires in unrelated people.

The sequenced sample consisted of thymocytes. The TCR originated in a boy under three years old with a congenital heart defect.

The CDR3 DNA reads as TGTGCCAGCAGCGGGAGACAGGGCACCGAGCAGTACTTC. Translating gives CASSGRQGTEQYF. The V gene is TRBV7-9, the J gene TRBJ2-7; 7 positions match TRBD1. Germline trimming cut 5 bases from V and 6 bases from J; bases unmatched to any gene: 7. CDR1 and CDR2 from the germline V gene are SEHNR and FQNEAQ (reference sequence). The CDR3 spans 13 residues. Full variable domain (missing parts from reference TRBV7-9 and TRBJ2-7): DTGVSQNPRHKITKRGQNVTFRCDPISEHNRLYWYRQTLGQGPEFLTYFQNEAQLEKSRLLSDRFSAERPKGSFSTLEIQRTEQGDSAMYLCASSGRQGTEQYFGPGTRLTVT.